The next 32 T cell receptor beta chains were all read from a single sample in a study of blood T cell repertoires in COVID-19. Sequenced by immunoSEQ multiplex PCR; TCRdb stores in-frame clones only, minus some. Seen here are 650,000 to 800,000 clones, 75% to 90% observed once, and the top ten hold roughly 0.25%. The sequenced sample was peripheral blood. Source of these receptors: a woman aged 18-35 years with acute or convalescent COVID-19.

The chain has TRBV29-1 and TRBJ1-1; TRBD1 aligns across 7 bases. CDR1 SQVTM and CDR2 ANQGSEA come from the germline V gene. V lost 5 bases, J lost 0 bases, and 3 bases stayed unmatched. This CDR3 comprises 13 residues. In DNA, the CDR3 is TGCAGCGTTTCGACAGGGATGAACACTGAAGCTTTCTTT. Translated, it gives CSVSTGMNTEAFF.

The chain recombines TRBV5-4 with TRBJ1-2; a possible D gene is TRBD1 (5 bases). V lost 3 bases and J 2 bases, leaving 11 bases between the germline ends. This CDR3 contains 14 residues. CDR1 is SGHNT and CDR2 is YYREEE in the germline V gene (reference sequence). CDR3 bases: TGTGCCAGCAGCTATACAGGAATGAACTATGGCTACACCTTC. It is translated as CASSYTGMNYGYTF.

The DNA of the CDR3 is TGCGCCAGCTCTACTTCAGATACGCAGTATTTT. Amino acid sequence: CASSTSDTQYF. V gene TRBV5-1 combines with J gene TRBJ2-3; D remains ambiguous. The length of the CDR3 is 11 residues. CDR1 and CDR2 (germline): SGHRS, YFSETQ. The V end lost 7 bases, the J end lost 4 bases, and 7 bases lay between the germline ends.

V and J are TRBV6-5 and TRBJ1-3; 8 nucleotides line up with TRBD1. V was pared by 6 bases and J by 2 bases, with 6 bases of the junction left unmatched. CDR1 is MNHEY, CDR2 SVGAGI, per germline. There are 15 residues in the CDR3. For the CDR3, the DNA is TGTGCCAGCAGACCCGACAGGGGCCCTGGAAACACCATATATTTT. Its protein is CASRPDRGPGNTIYF.

Notes on this clone: This sample also contains other DNA sequences that code for the same CDR3. The chain joins TRBV5-6 to TRBJ2-7; D ambiguous. The CDR3 length is 13 residues. Between the trimmed V and J ends, which lost 0 bases and 1 base, there was a span of 5 bases. CDR1 and CDR2 from the germline V gene are SGHDT and YYEEEE. CDR3 loop: CASSLGQSYEQYF. In DNA form, the CDR3 reads TGTGCCAGCAGCTTGGGGCAGTCCTACGAGCAGTACTTC.

This clone was found a few times. V usage is TRBV4-3 and J usage is TRBJ2-7; TRBD1 agrees at 8 bases. The CDR3 consists of 16 residues. The V and J ends lost 6 bases and 0 bases, in that order; junction bases with no gene match: 10. Germline lookup yields CDR1 LGHNA and CDR2 YSLEER. The CDR3 reads CASSLGQGISSYEQYF. CDR3 sequence (DNA): TGCGCCAGCAGTCTTGGACAGGGTATCAGCTCCTACGAGCAGTACTTC.

This chain uses TRBV30 with TRBJ2-2; 8 bases match TRBD1. The germline V gene has CDR1 GTSNPN and CDR2 SVGIG (reference sequence). The CDR3 sequence is 13 residues long. V lost 8 bases, J lost 6 bases, and 8 bases stayed unmatched. The chain's CDR3 is CAGQGAGAGELFF. The CDR3 DNA reads TGTGCCGGTCAGGGGGCCGGAGCCGGGGAGCTGTTTTTT.

V is TRBV19 and J is TRBJ2-1; a weak D match, TRBD1 (5 bases). CDR1 LNHDA and CDR2 SQIVND come from the germline V gene (reference sequence). The V end was cut by 6 bases, the J end by 5 bases, with 11 bases between. This CDR3 has 13 amino acids. CDR3 nucleotides: TGTGCCAGTAGCCGAGGACACCACAATGAGCAGTTCTTC. This translates into CASSRGHHNEQFF.

The chain recombines TRBV27 with TRBJ2-2; TRBD1 matches at 7 bases. The trim removed 4 bases at V and 6 bases at J, leaving 2 bases unmatched. The CDR3 length is 13 residues. CDR1 is MNHEY, CDR2 SMNVEV, per germline (reference sequence). The CDR3 DNA sequence: TGTGCCAGCAGTTACAGGGGAGCCGGGGAGCTGTTTTTT. Translated, it gives CASSYRGAGELFF.

The chain couples TRBV18 to TRBJ1-4; tentatively, D is TRBD1 (6 bases). Looked up from germline, CDR1 is KGHSH and CDR2 is LQKENI. The CDR3 is 17 residues long. The V end lost 3 bases, the J end lost 0 bases, and 14 bases lay between the germline ends. Written as DNA, the CDR3 is TGTGCCAGCTCACCCAGACAGGCTGGGACAACTAATGAAAAACTGTTTTTT. Translated, it gives CASSPRQAGTTNEKLFF.

The chain employs TRBV12-5 and TRBJ1-5; D not resolved. V was clipped by 1 base and J by 0 bases, with 10 bases between them. CDR1 and CDR2 (germline): LGHNT, FRNRAP. The CDR3 sequence is 16 residues long. CDR3 DNA: TGTGCTAGTGGTTTGGGTGTTCCAGATAGCAATCAGCCCCAGCATTTT. Translating it yields CASGLGVPDSNQPQHF.

This clone has just one count. The J gene is TRBJ1-1, the V gene TRBV6-5; 7 bases are a match to TRBD1. CDR3 length: 13 amino acids. Looked up from germline, CDR1 is MNHEY and CDR2 is SVGAGI. The trim removed 1 base at V and 7 bases at J, leaving 3 bases unmatched. This CDR3 is CASSYFRTGEAFF. CDR3 DNA: TGTGCCAGCAGTTACTTCCGGACAGGTGAAGCTTTCTTT.

This chain joins TRBV4-1 and TRBJ1-5; D may be TRBD1 (6 bases). Germline loops: CDR1 MGHRA, CDR2 YSYEKL. Trimming cost V 3 bases and J 4 bases, with 13 bases left between them. The CDR3 contains 15 residues. Written as DNA, the CDR3 is TGCGCCAGCAGCCAGCAGGGGATGGGGAATCAGCCCCAGCATTTT. Encoded protein: CASSQQGMGNQPQHF.

The chain couples TRBV6-5 to TRBJ1-3; D gene unclear. This CDR3 contains 14 residues. Germline CDR1 is MNHEY and CDR2 is SVGAGI. V gave up 6 bases and J gave up 2 bases, with 11 bases separating them. CDR3 DNA: TGTGCCAGCAGGGGAGGGAGCACTGGAAACACCATATATTTT. This translates into CASRGGSTGNTIYF.

The gene calls are TRBV18 and TRBJ1-2; D gene ambiguous. Trimming pared 4 bases from V and 0 bases from J, leaving 21 bases between. Germline V gives CDR1 KGHSH, CDR2 LQKENI. The CDR3 loop spans 18 amino acids. CDR3 amino acids: CASSRKGPTTPANYGYTF. CDR3 DNA: TGTGCCAGCTCACGGAAAGGACCGACTACCCCGGCTAACTATGGCTACACCTTC.

The V call is TRBV19, the J call TRBJ1-1; D not certain. The CDR3 contains 15 residues. The V and J ends lost 5 bases and 0 bases respectively, with 13 bases between them. Germline CDR1 LNHDA, CDR2 SQIVND (reference sequence). The CDR3 protein is CASSVTGYMNTEAFF. For the CDR3, the DNA is TGTGCCAGTAGTGTAACGGGATACATGAACACTGAAGCTTTCTTT.

The chain has TRBV2 and TRBJ1-2, with D possibly TRBD1 on 6 matching bases. Trimming took off 6 bases at V and 0 bases at J, with 11 bases between the two ends. Germline CDR1 reads SNHLY; CDR2 reads FYNNEI. This CDR3 comprises 14 residues. The CDR3 region has the DNA TGTGCCAGCAGGACAGGACCCTCTAACTATGGCTACACCTTC. This encodes CASRTGPSNYGYTF.

This chain links TRBV9 with TRBJ2-5; D is possibly TRBD2 (6 bases). This CDR3 contains 14 residues. The V gene lost 0 bases and the J gene lost 4 bases, with 10 bases spanning the gap. Germline CDR1 is SGDLS and CDR2 is YYNGEE. For the CDR3, the DNA is TGTGCCAGCAGCGTAGCCCGGGGGTCAGAGACCCAGTACTTC. Encoded protein: CASSVARGSETQYF.

The chain joins TRBV5-1 to TRBJ2-1, with 11 bases lining up with TRBD1. CDR1 is SGHRS, CDR2 YFSETQ, per germline. The trim removed 1 base at V and 6 bases at J, leaving 3 bases unmatched. The CDR3 is 15 amino acids. This CDR3 is CASSLTGTGGNEQFF. The CDR3 region has the DNA TGCGCCAGCAGCTTGACCGGGACAGGGGGCAATGAGCAGTTCTTC.

The chain employs TRBV10-1 and TRBJ1-6; TRBD1 aligns across 10 bases. Germline V gene data show CDR1 as WNHNN and CDR2 as SYGVQD (reference sequence). The V gene end was trimmed by 3 bases and the J gene end by 0 bases; junction bases not matched to a gene: 11. The CDR3 runs 20 residues. The CDR3 is CASSDHRDRGPSSYNSPLHF. The CDR3, as DNA: TGCGCCAGCAGTGATCACCGGGACAGGGGTCCGAGCTCCTATAATTCACCCCTCCACTTT.

The chain carries TRBV6-5 and TRBJ1-1, with TRBD1 matching 7 bases. The V and J ends lost 6 bases and 4 bases, in that order; junction bases with no gene match: 2. The CDR3 sequence is 12 residues long. Looked up from germline, CDR1 is MNHEY and CDR2 is SVGAGI. CDR3 region: CASSAGGTEAFF. The CDR3 coding sequence is TGTGCCAGCAGCGCAGGGGGCACTGAAGCTTTCTTT.

The chain joins TRBV2 to TRBJ2-5, with 8 nucleotides matching TRBD1. The length of the CDR3 is 14 residues. The J segment lost 2 bases and the V segment lost 7 bases, leaving 6 bases of the junction unmatched. The germline V gene has CDR1 SNHLY and CDR2 FYNNEI. CDR3 in amino acids: CASTANRGQETQYF. CDR3 in DNA: TGTGCCAGCACAGCCAACAGGGGGCAAGAGACCCAGTACTTC.

The chain combines TRBV27 with TRBJ1-1; perhaps TRBD1 as D (6 bases). V was pared by 3 bases and J by 0 bases, with 8 bases between. The germline V gene encodes CDR1 MNHEY and CDR2 SMNVEV (reference sequence). This CDR3 region has 14 residues. CDR3 in DNA: TGTGCCAGCAGTTTGGGGGCTATGAACACTGAAGCTTTCTTT. This gives the protein CASSLGAMNTEAFF.

The chain has TRBV19 and TRBJ1-2, with D perhaps matching TRBD1 (6 bases). Trimming pared 9 bases from V and 4 bases from J, leaving 18 bases between. This CDR3 is 14 amino acids long. CDR1 and CDR2 (germline): LNHDA, SQIVND (reference sequence). The CDR3 here is CASALGEGVYGYTF. The CDR3 DNA follows: TGTGCCAGCGCATTGGGCGAGGGGGTCTATGGCTACACCTTC.

The CDR3 protein is CASSPRQGGYTGELFF. Written as DNA, the CDR3 is TGCGCCAGCAGCCCTAGACAGGGGGGATACACCGGGGAGCTGTTTTTT. The chain couples TRBV5-1 to TRBJ2-2; 9 bases fit TRBD1. This CDR3 has 16 residues. V trimming: 4 bases; J trimming: 3 bases; junction bases outside the gene matches: 7. CDR1 and CDR2 (germline): SGHRS, YFSETQ.

This clone has only one observation. CDR3 nucleotide sequence: TGTGCCAGCAGCGTAGACAGGGATAACACTGAAGCTTTCTTT. It yields the protein CASSVDRDNTEAFF. V and J are TRBV9 and TRBJ1-1; a weak D match, TRBD1 (6 bases). The CDR3 has 14 residues. The V gene lost 0 bases and the J gene lost 2 bases, with 8 bases spanning the gap. The germline V gene has CDR1 SGDLS and CDR2 YYNGEE.

The chain links TRBV27 to TRBJ2-1, with 7 bases fitting TRBD1. Germline CDR1 and CDR2: MNHEY and SMNVEV (reference sequence). This CDR3 is 13 amino acids long. The ends lost 11 bases at V and 5 bases at J; junction bases unmatched: 9. Here the CDR3 reads CAVPWTGNNEQFF. The CDR3 DNA sequence: TGTGCCGTCCCCTGGACAGGCAACAATGAGCAGTTCTTC.

Points on this clone: Other DNA sequences in this specimen translate into the identical CDR3. J is TRBJ1-5 and V is TRBV30; 7 nucleotides line up with TRBD1. This CDR3 region has 13 residues. The V gene's germline CDR1 is GTSNPN and CDR2 SVGIG (reference sequence). V dropped 0 bases and J dropped 6; count of bases not matched to a gene: 2. The CDR3 coding sequence is TGTGCCTGGAGTGTAGGGGGCGGTCAGCCCCAGCATTTT. Translating it yields CAWSVGGGQPQHF.

The J gene is TRBJ1-2, the V gene TRBV11-2, with 8 bases lining up with TRBD1. This CDR3 has 17 amino acids. The junction had 10 bases not matched to a gene; V was cut back by 4 bases and J by 0 bases. Per germline, CDR1 SGHAT and CDR2 FQNNGV. The CDR3 DNA reads as TGTGCCAGCAGCTCCCCCTCCCGGGACAGGACTAACTATGGCTACACCTTC. This sequence encodes CASSSPSRDRTNYGYTF. Using reference TRBV11-2 and TRBJ1-2 for the parts outside the CDR3, the full variable domain is EAGVAQSPRYKIIEKRQSVAFWCNPISGHATLYWYQQILGQGPKLLIQFQNNGVVDDSQLPKDRFSAERLKGVDSTLKIQPAKLEDSAVYLCASSSPSRDRTNYGYTFGSGTRLTVV.

This chain joins TRBV6-5 and TRBJ1-2; no firm D call. Germline V gives CDR1 MNHEY, CDR2 SVGAGI. The length of the CDR3 is 14 residues. V was cut by 2 bases and J by 3 bases, with 10 bases left in between. This chain's CDR3 is CASSYTDNHYGYTF. The CDR3 DNA is TGTGCCAGCAGTTACACCGACAACCACTATGGCTACACCTTC.

The gene calls are TRBV6-6 and TRBJ1-3; 8 nucleotides align to TRBD1. CDR3 size: 16 residues. The junction had 6 bases not matched to a gene; V was cut back by 5 bases and J by 0 bases. Germline CDR1 and CDR2: MNHNY and SVGAGI (reference sequence). CDR3 nucleotide sequence: TGTGCCAGCAGTCTAAGACAGGGGAGCTCTGGAAACACCATATATTTT. As protein: CASSLRQGSSGNTIYF.

The chain couples TRBV3-1 (or the pseudogene TRBV3-2) to TRBJ1-3; TRBD1 agrees at 7 bases. Germline values: CDR1 LGHDT, CDR2 YNNKEL (reference sequence). Trimming cost V 4 bases and J 4 bases; bases outside gene matches: 4. This CDR3 spans 14 amino acids. In nucleotides, the CDR3 is TGTGCCAGCAGCCTTAGGGGGCACGGAAACACCATATATTTT. Its translation is CASSLRGHGNTIYF.